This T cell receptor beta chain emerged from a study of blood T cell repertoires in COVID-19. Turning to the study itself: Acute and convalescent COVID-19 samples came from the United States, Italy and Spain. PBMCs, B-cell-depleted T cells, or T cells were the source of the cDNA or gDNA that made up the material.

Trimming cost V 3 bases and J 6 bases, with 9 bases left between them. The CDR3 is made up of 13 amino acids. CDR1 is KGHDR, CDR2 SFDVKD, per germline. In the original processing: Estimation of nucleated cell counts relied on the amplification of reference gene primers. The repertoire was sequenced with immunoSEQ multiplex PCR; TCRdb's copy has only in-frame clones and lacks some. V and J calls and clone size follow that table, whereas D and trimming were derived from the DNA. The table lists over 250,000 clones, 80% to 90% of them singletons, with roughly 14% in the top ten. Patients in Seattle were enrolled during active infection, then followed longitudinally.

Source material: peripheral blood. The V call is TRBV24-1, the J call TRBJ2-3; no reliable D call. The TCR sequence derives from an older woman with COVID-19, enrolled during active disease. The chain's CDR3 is CATSDELSDTQYF. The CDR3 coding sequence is TGTGCCACCAGTGATGAACTTAGCGATACGCAGTATTTT.